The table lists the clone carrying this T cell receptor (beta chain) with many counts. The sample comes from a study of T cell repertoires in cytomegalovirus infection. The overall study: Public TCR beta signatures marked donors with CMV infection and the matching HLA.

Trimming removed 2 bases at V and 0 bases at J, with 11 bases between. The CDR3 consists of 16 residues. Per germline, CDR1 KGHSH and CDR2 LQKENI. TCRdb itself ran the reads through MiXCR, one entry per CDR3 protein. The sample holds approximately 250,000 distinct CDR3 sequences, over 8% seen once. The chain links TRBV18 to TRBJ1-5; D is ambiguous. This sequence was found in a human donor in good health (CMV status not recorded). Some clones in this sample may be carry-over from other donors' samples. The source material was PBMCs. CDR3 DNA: TGTGCCAGCTCACCAGGACGGATTGATAGCAATCAGCCCCAGCATTTT. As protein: CASSPGRIDSNQPQHF.